A selection of T cell receptor beta chains follows, all from one sample in a study of cytomegalovirus exposure and HLA in healthy donors. The repertoire was sequenced with immunoSEQ multiplex PCR; TCRdb's copy has only in-frame clones and lacks some. Of 150,000 or so clones in the sample, roughly 79% were seen once. The sample consisted of PBMCs. These receptors originate from a male donor in good health and CMV-seronegative. CDR3s include the opening cysteine and the closing phenylalanine or tryptophan. D genes are given only for firm matches. Clone size is not always given. Where it is, it says once, few, many or a class for expanded clones.

d_call clone_size j_call v_call cdr3_aa cdr3_nt
TRBD1 NA TRBJ2-7 TRBV9 CASSARGQGADEQYF TGTGCCAGCAGCGCGAGGGGACAGGGGGCGGACGAGCAGTACTTC
NA NA TRBJ1-2 TRBV6-5 CASSPSGYYGYTF TGTGCCAGCAGTCCCTCAGGCTACTATGGCTACACCTTC
TRBD1 NA TRBJ2-7 TRBV2 CASSATGTGGSEQYF TGTGCCAGCAGTGCGACCGGGACAGGGGGCTCCGAGCAGTACTTC
NA NA TRBJ2-2 TRBV2 CASRGPPGEYAGELFF TGTGCCAGCAGGGGCCCCCCAGGGGAATATGCCGGGGAGCTGTTTTTT
TRBD1 NA TRBJ2-7 TRBV9 CASSVGEGQGAYEQYF TGTGCCAGCAGCGTAGGTGAGGGACAGGGGGCCTACGAGCAGTACTTC
NA once TRBJ2-3 TRBV11-3 CASSLSITDTQYF TGTGCCAGCAGCTTATCTATCACAGATACGCAGTATTTT
TRBD1 NA TRBJ1-4 TRBV7-6 CASSTQGLSEKLFF TGTGCCAGCAGCACACAGGGGTTAAGTGAAAAACTGTTTTTT
TRBD2 NA TRBJ2-1 TRBV7-6 CASSAFVREHEQFF TGTGCCAGCAGCGCCTTCGTGCGGGAGCATGAGCAGTTCTTC
TRBD2 NA TRBJ2-1 TRBV5-1 CASSLAGGSHNEQFF TGCGCCAGCAGCTTGGCCGGCGGGAGTCACAATGAGCAGTTCTTC
NA NA TRBJ1-2 TRBV7-9 CASSYPTGSYGYTF TGTGCCAGCAGCTACCCGACAGGCTCCTATGGCTACACCTTC
NA few TRBJ2-3 TRBV9 CASSEGGGFNPNPDTQYF TGTGCCAGCAGCGAGGGTGGGGGGTTTAACCCCAACCCAGATACGCAGTATTTT
NA NA TRBJ1-4 TRBV5-1 CASSLVQDEKLFF TGCGCCAGCAGCTTGGTGCAGGATGAAAAACTGTTTTTT
TRBD1 NA TRBJ1-1 TRBV9 CASSTRDSNTEAFF TGTGCCAGCAGCACCCGGGACAGCAACACTGAAGCTTTCTTT
NA NA TRBJ1-2 TRBV2 CASSDGESYGYTF TGTGCCAGCAGTGATGGGGAGTCCTATGGCTACACCTTC
TRBD1 NA TRBJ1-2 TRBV2 CASKQGIGYGYTF TGTGCCAGCAAACAGGGGATAGGCTATGGCTACACCTTC
NA NA TRBJ2-1 TRBV5-1 CASSLVGVLYNEQFF TGCGCCAGCAGCTTGGTTGGAGTCCTTTACAATGAGCAGTTCTTC
NA NA TRBJ1-1 TRBV30 CAWSRTQNTEAFF TGTGCCTGGAGCAGGACACAGAACACTGAAGCTTTCTTT